This T cell receptor beta chain comes out of a study of T cell clones after liver transplantation. Study as a whole: Immunosuppression withdrawal was tried within 2 years after liver transplantation in this trial. Third-party-reactive TCRbeta sequences from pre-transplant mixed lymphocyte reactions served as antigen-independent comparators.

V lost 8 bases to trimming and J lost 9 bases, with 20 bases between them. Looked up from germline, CDR1 is MNHNY and CDR2 is SVGAGI (reference sequence). The length of the CDR3 is 13 residues. Assay used: immunoSEQ multiplex PCR; TCRdb lists only in-frame clones, some missing. There are about 12,000 clones in the sample; roughly four fifths occur only once, and approximately 30% lies in the top ten. The material sequenced was CD8+ T cells from blood, taken at the 22-month timepoint. The V and J genes are TRBV6-6 and TRBJ2-7; no clear D gene. The TCR originated in a human patient who received a liver transplant. T cells may partly derive from the graft donor. For the CDR3, the DNA is TGTGCCAGCTCCGTAGCCCCTCCCGATGGGCAGTACTTC. This codes for CASSVAPPDGQYF.